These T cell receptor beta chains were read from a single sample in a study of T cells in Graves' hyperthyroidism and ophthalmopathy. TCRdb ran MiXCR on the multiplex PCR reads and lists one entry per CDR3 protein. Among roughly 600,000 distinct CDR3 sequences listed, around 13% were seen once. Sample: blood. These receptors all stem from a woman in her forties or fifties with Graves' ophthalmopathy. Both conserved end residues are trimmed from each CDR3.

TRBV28 ASSLGTGDYEKLF
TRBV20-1 SASSTTDFTDTQY
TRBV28 ASSLQDRGYGYT
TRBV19 ASKALTGYNEQF
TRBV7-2 ASSLDNRSVNEQF
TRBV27 ASSFLSGTGGSQLYEQY
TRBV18 ASSLNGQYQGQPQH
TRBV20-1 SASSNLNYEQY
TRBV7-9 ASSLAGVAGGAEQY
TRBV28 ASSSRDRGPNTEAF
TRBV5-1 ASSLLGTSGGDTQY
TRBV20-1 SARDPGVSNQPQH
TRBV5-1 ASSLSSGGYGANVLT
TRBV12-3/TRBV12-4 ASSLISGYQETQY
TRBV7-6 ASSEVAGEAQY
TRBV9 ASSVSGMIHNEQF
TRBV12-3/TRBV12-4 ASSLVGWEQF
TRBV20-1 SARVSSGRWYNEQL
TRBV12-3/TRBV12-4 ASTLTEDFTDTQY
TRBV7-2 ASSSRGRGEQF
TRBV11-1 ASSPLLGTGGVYNEQF
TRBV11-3 ASSSRRARTDTQY
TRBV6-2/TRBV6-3 ATQLGIRARMPETTGELF
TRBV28 ASSPPAVSYNSPLH
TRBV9 ASSKSGTVGSEQF
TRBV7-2 ASSLPGTQSYEQY
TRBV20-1 SARAGSSVNEQF
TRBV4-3 ASSPDESRVDYEQY
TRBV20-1 SAPRDRGRGEKLF
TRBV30 AWRERGQGVYNEQF
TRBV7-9 ASRTSGMSEQY
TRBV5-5 ASSLESKGHTGGLF
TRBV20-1 SARRRSSGADTQY
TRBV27 ASSLYGNTEAF
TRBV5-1 ASSLGEGLARTTGELF
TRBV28 ASSSRTSGHTYEQY
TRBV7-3 ASSLIVTGGNTEAF
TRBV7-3 ASSFPEAGVNEQF
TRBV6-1 ASSPRHTDTQY
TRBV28 ASSATGSPLH
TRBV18 ASSPTLSSDEQY